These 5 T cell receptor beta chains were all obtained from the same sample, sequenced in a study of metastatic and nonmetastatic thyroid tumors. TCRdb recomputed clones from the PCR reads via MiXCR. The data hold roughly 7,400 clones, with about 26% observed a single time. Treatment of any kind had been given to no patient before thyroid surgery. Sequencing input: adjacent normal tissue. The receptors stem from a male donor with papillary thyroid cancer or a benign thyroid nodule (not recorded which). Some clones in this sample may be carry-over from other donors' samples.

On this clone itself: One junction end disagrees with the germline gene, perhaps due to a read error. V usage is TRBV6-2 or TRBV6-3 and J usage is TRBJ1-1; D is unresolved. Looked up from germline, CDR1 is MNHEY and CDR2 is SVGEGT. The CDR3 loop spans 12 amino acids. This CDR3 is CASRNPWVEAYF. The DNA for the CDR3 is TGTGCCAGCCGGAACCCCTGGGTTGAAGCTTACTTT.

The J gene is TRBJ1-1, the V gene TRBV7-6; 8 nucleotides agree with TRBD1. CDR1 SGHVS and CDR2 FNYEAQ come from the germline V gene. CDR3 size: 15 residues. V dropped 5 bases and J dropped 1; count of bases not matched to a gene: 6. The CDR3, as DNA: TGTGCCAGCAGCCCGGGACAGGAGACGAACACTGAAGCTTTCTTT. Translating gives CASSPGQETNTEAFF.

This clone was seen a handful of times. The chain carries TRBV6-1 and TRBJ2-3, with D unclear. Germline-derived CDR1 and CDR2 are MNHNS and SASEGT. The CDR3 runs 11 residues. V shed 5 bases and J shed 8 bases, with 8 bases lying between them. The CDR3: CASSPQGTQYF. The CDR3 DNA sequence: TGTGCCAGCAGTCCCCAAGGTACGCAGTATTTT.

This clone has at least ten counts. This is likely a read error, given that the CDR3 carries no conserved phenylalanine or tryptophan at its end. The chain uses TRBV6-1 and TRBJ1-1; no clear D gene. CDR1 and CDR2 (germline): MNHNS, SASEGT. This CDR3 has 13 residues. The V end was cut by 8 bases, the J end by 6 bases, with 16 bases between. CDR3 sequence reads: CASVGFGVAEAFS. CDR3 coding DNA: TGTGCCAGCGTAGGGTTCGGGGTCGCTGAAGCTTTCTCT.

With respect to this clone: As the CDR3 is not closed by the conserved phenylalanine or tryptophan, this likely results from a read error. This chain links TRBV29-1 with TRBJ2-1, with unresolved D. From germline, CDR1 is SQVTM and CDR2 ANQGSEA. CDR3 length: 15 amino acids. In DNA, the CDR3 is TGCAGCGTTGAAGACTCATGGAGCTCCTACAATGATCAGTTCTCC. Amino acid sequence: CSVEDSWSSYNDQFS.